This entry is about one TCR beta chain. The antigen remains unidentified. The repertoire was sequenced with immunoSEQ multiplex PCR; TCRdb's copy has only in-frame clones and lacks some. The table records about 90,000 clones, nearly 90% of them present only once. Blood sampling took place at baseline, cycle 4 day 1, and cycle 7 day 1. This entry comes from a study of OX40 agonist ivuxolimab in advanced cancers. With 0 bases removed from V and 0 bases from J, the gap between germline ends came to 16 bases. Germline CDR1 SGHKS, CDR2 YYEKEE (reference sequence). The CDR3 length is 18 residues. Study-level results: In the 0.1 to 3.0 mg/kg range, CD4+ and CD8+ blood T cells had expanded clonally by week 6.

The chain carries TRBV5-5 and TRBJ1-5; no clear D. The receptor was derived from an adult with an advanced solid tumor such as melanoma, head and neck, liver or kidney cancer. Sequencing used CD4+ or CD8+ T cells sorted from blood, obtained in a trial of the OX40 agonist ivuxolimab. CDR3 nucleotides: TGTGCCAGCAGCTTGGCTCCCCTGACACTGTATAGCAATCAGCCCCAGCATTTT. It yields the protein CASSLAPLTLYSNQPQHF. Using reference TRBV5-5 and TRBJ1-5 for the parts outside the CDR3, the full variable domain is DAGVTQSPTHLIKTRGQQVTLRCSPISGHKSVSWYQQVLGQGPQFIFQYYEKEERGRGNFPDRFSARQFPNYSSELNVNALLLGDSALYLCASSLAPLTLYSNQPQHFGDGTRLSIL.